This entry lists 26 T cell receptor beta chains sequenced from one sample in a study of blood T cell repertoires in COVID-19. Measured with immunoSEQ multiplex PCR; TCRdb has only the in-frame clones, and not every one. The repertoire consists of roughly 77,000 clones, with under 85% occurring once and the leading ten covering more than 13%. The sample was peripheral blood. These receptors were obtained from a man in his fifties or sixties with COVID-19, enrolled during active disease.

The rearrangement links TRBV7-9 to TRBJ2-7; D call uncertain. The CDR3 loop spans 12 amino acids. V lost 5 bases, J lost 7 bases, and 12 bases lay in between. Per germline, CDR1 SEHNR and CDR2 FQNEAQ (reference sequence). CDR3 sequence (DNA): TGTGCCAGCAGCGAAAAACCTCAGGAGCAGTACTTC. Protein sequence: CASSEKPQEQYF.

The rearrangement joins TRBV7-3 to TRBJ2-2; a possible D gene is TRBD2 (5 bases). V was trimmed by 0 bases and J by 0 bases, leaving 11 bases between them. Germline CDR1 is SGHTA and CDR2 is FQGTGA. The CDR3 totals 17 residues. In nucleotides, the CDR3 is TGTGCCAGCAGCTTAACTTGGGAGACCGCGAACACCGGGGAGCTGTTTTTT. It is translated as CASSLTWETANTGELFF.

This clone came up once. The chain employs TRBV5-1 and TRBJ2-7; 11 positions match TRBD2. This CDR3 has 15 amino acids. The V gene end was trimmed by 0 bases and the J gene end by 4 bases; junction bases not matched to a gene: 3. Germline CDR1 reads SGHRS; CDR2 reads YFSETQ. CDR3 sequence: CASSLDLAGGYEQYF. CDR3 in DNA: TGCGCCAGCAGCTTGGATCTAGCGGGAGGTTACGAGCAGTACTTC.

The chain is built from TRBV5-4 and TRBJ2-4, with 10 bases aligning to TRBD1. This CDR3 spans 16 amino acids. CDR1 and CDR2 from the germline V gene are SGHNT and YYREEE (reference sequence). V was clipped by 0 bases and J by 1 base; unmatched bases: 1. In DNA, the CDR3 is TGTGCCAGCAGCTTGGGGGGACAGGGGGCCAAAAACATTCAGTACTTC. Translation: CASSLGGQGAKNIQYF.

Within the sample, this clone is medium-sized (0.01 to 0.1%). The J gene is TRBJ1-2, the V gene TRBV2, with D unclear. The CDR3 has 14 amino acids. Between the trimmed V and J ends, which lost 6 bases and 3 bases, there was a span of 14 bases. Germline CDR1 is SNHLY and CDR2 is FYNNEI. Here the CDR3 reads CASRPVDTDYGYTF. In nucleotides, the CDR3 is TGTGCCAGCAGACCCGTAGACACTGACTATGGCTACACCTTC.

J is TRBJ2-2 and V is TRBV24-1, with TRBD1 matching over 7 bases. V shed 4 bases and J 3 bases; nucleotides not matched to a gene: 7. CDR1 is KGHDR and CDR2 is SFDVKD in the germline V gene. CDR3 length: 16 amino acids. Here the CDR3 reads CATSDSGTADTGELFF. The CDR3 nucleotides are TGTGCCACCAGTGACTCCGGGACAGCGGACACCGGGGAGCTGTTTTTT.

The genes are TRBV18 and TRBJ2-1, with 7 nucleotides matching TRBD2. The V gene end was trimmed by 2 bases and the J gene end by 10 bases; junction bases not matched to a gene: 8. Germline CDR1 KGHSH, CDR2 LQKENI. This CDR3 is 14 amino acids long. CDR3 nucleotides: TGTGCCAGCTCACCAAGGGAGGGGTCGAGGGAGCAGTTCTTC. It translates to CASSPREGSREQFF.

The rearrangement uses TRBV18 and TRBJ1-5, with TRBD1 identical over 8 bases. The CDR3 runs 15 residues. J gave up 7 bases and V 6 bases, and 11 bases lay outside the gene matches. Germline values: CDR1 KGHSH, CDR2 LQKENI. The CDR3 loop is CASSSGQGWLQPQHF. CDR3 DNA: TGTGCCAGCTCTTCTGGACAGGGTTGGTTACAGCCCCAGCATTTT.

J is TRBJ1-4 and V is TRBV30; TRBD1 agrees at 7 bases. This CDR3 region has 11 residues. Germline V gene data show CDR1 as GTSNPN and CDR2 as SVGIG (reference sequence). The trim removed 8 bases at V and 8 bases at J, leaving 5 bases unmatched. The DNA for the CDR3 is TGTGCCGTCGCAGGGGGGGAAAAACTGTTTTTT. This translates into CAVAGGEKLFF. The variable domain in full, with the rest retrieved from reference TRBV30 and TRBJ1-4, is SQTIHQWPATLVQPVGSPLSLECTVEGTSNPNLYWYRQAAGRGLQLLFYSVGIGQISSEVPQNLSASRPQDRQFILSSKKLLLSDSGFYLCAVAGGEKLFFGSGTQLSVL.

The V and J genes are TRBV7-9 and TRBJ2-7, with TRBD2 matching over 8 bases. The germline gives CDR1 SEHNR, CDR2 FQNEAQ (reference sequence). Losses at the gene ends were 4 bases for V and 2 bases for J; bases not matched to a gene: 10. The CDR3 is made up of 16 amino acids. CDR3 nucleotide sequence: TGTGCCAGCAGCTATTACGCAGCGGGAGTCGCCTACGAGCAGTACTTC. Encoded protein: CASSYYAAGVAYEQYF.

This clone was counted only a few times. This rearrangement joins TRBV30 to TRBJ2-7; TRBD2 aligns across 7 bases. In germline, CDR1 is GTSNPN, CDR2 SVGIG (reference sequence). Germline trimming cut 0 bases from V and 0 bases from J; bases unmatched to any gene: 5. This CDR3 comprises 15 residues. CDR3 bases: TGTGCCTGGAGTGTCGGGAGGCGAAGCTCCTACGAGCAGTACTTC. Its protein product is CAWSVGRRSSYEQYF.

This clone has more than one count but fewer than ten. The chain combines TRBV5-4 with TRBJ1-6; 8 positions agree with TRBD1. The CDR3 is 16 amino acids. Per germline, CDR1 SGHNT and CDR2 YYREEE (reference sequence). Losses at the gene ends were 1 base for V and 5 bases for J; bases not matched to a gene: 5. The CDR3 DNA reads as TGTGCCAGCAGCTTGTACTCGGGACAGGATAATTCACCCCTCCACTTT. Translation: CASSLYSGQDNSPLHF.

The CDR3 is CAISEGRTGVYGYTF. CDR3 nucleotides: TGTGCCATCAGTGAGGGGAGGACAGGAGTTTATGGCTACACCTTC. The chain joins TRBV10-3 to TRBJ1-2; the match to TRBD1 covers 7 bases. CDR3 length: 15 residues. Looked up from germline, CDR1 is ENHRY and CDR2 is SYGVKD. Unmatched junction bases numbered 8, after V lost 2 bases and J lost 5 bases.

The chain is built from TRBV6-4 and TRBJ2-2, with 10 bases fitting TRBD2. CDR1 is MRHNA, CDR2 SNTAGT, per germline. The CDR3 extends over 16 amino acids. Unmatched junction bases numbered 10, after V lost 8 bases and J lost 4 bases. The CDR3 nucleotides read TGTGCCAGCCAGAGCCAGGGACTAGCGAGCACCGGGGAGCTGTTTTTT. This encodes CASQSQGLASTGELFF.

The rearrangement uses TRBV5-4 and TRBJ2-2; D is possibly TRBD1 (5 bases). This CDR3 is 15 amino acids long. Trimming stripped 1 base from V and 9 bases from J, with 16 bases between. From germline, CDR1 is SGHNT and CDR2 YYREEE (reference sequence). CDR3 sequence (DNA): TGTGCCAGCAGCTTGTGGGGCACATCGGACCGGGAGCTGTTTTTT. It codes for CASSLWGTSDRELFF.

Only one count was recorded for this clone. The J gene is TRBJ2-5, the V gene TRBV5-4; 10 bases fit TRBD2. The V and J ends lost 4 bases and 4 bases, in that order; junction bases with no gene match: 7. CDR1 SGHNT and CDR2 YYREEE come from the germline V gene (reference sequence). The CDR3 totals 15 residues. The CDR3 region is CASSESGGAGETQYF. The CDR3 nucleotides are TGTGCCAGCAGCGAGAGCGGGGGGGCCGGAGAGACCCAGTACTTC.

DNA for the CDR3: TGCAGTGCTAGTCTCCTAGCGGGAGCTAATTTTTACAATGAGCAGTTCTTC. This translates into CSASLLAGANFYNEQFF. The rearrangement links TRBV20-1 to TRBJ2-1; 10 nucleotides match TRBD2. CDR1 DFQATT and CDR2 SNEGSKA come from the germline V gene (reference sequence). J gave up 4 bases and V 3 bases, and 12 bases lay outside the gene matches. The CDR3 contains 17 residues.

The table lists this clone with a count of one. The J gene is TRBJ2-6, the V gene TRBV19, with TRBD1 as a possible D gene (5 bases). V lost 7 bases, J lost 4 bases, and 11 bases lay in between. The CDR3 contains 14 residues. The germline CDR1 and CDR2 sequences are LNHDA and SQIVND (reference sequence). CDR3 residues: CASIGARGANVLTF. The CDR3 bases are TGTGCCAGTATAGGGGCCAGGGGGGCCAACGTCCTGACTTTC.

The CDR3 is CASSVTGDPEQYF. In DNA form, the CDR3 reads TGTGCCAGCAGCGTGACAGGGGACCCCGAGCAGTACTTC. The gene calls are TRBV9 and TRBJ2-7; TRBD1 agrees at 8 bases. The germline V gene has CDR1 SGDLS and CDR2 YYNGEE. The CDR3 is made up of 13 amino acids. With 2 bases clipped from V and 6 bases from J, the junction kept 4 bases outside the gene matches.

As for this clone: Compared with germline, one end of the junction differs, possibly owing to a read error. The chain links TRBV11-2 to TRBJ2-5, with a tentative D call TRBD1 (6 bases). The CDR3 has 13 residues. In germline, CDR1 is SGHAT, CDR2 FQNNGV. In DNA form, the CDR3 reads TGTGCCAGCAGCTTAAACAGGGAAGAAACCCAGTACTTC. It is translated as CASSLNREETQYF.

The chain employs TRBV7-9 and TRBJ2-7; D possibly corresponds to TRBD2 (5 bases). The ends were cut back, 1 base at V and 3 bases at J, with 10 bases in the middle. Germline CDR1 SEHNR, CDR2 FQNEAQ (reference sequence). The CDR3 length is 14 residues. The CDR3 DNA reads TGTGCCAGCAGCTTAGATGGGGAGTTCTACGAGCAGTACTTC. It codes for CASSLDGEFYEQYF.

The chain links TRBV7-3 to TRBJ2-3; 8 bases match TRBD2. The V gene end was trimmed by 2 bases and the J gene end by 4 bases; junction bases not matched to a gene: 2. The CDR3 is 14 residues long. CDR1 SGHTA and CDR2 FQGTGA come from the germline V gene. In DNA form, the CDR3 reads TGTGCCAGCAGCTTAGGACTAGCAGCAGATACGCAGTATTTT. It is translated as CASSLGLAADTQYF.

For the CDR3, the DNA is TGCGCCAGCAGCTTCCTAGCGGGAGGCGGGGATACGCAGTATTTT. It codes for CASSFLAGGGDTQYF. J is TRBJ2-3 and V is TRBV5-1, with 11 positions matching TRBD2. The V segment lost 2 bases and the J segment 6 bases; nucleotides outside the gene matches: 5. The germline V gene has CDR1 SGHRS and CDR2 YFSETQ. This CDR3 spans 15 amino acids.

This chain uses TRBV20-1 with TRBJ1-1; D call uncertain. Per the germline V gene, CDR1 is DFQATT and CDR2 is SNEGSKA (reference sequence). The V gene lost 0 bases and the J gene lost 7 bases, with 6 bases spanning the gap. The CDR3 consists of 11 residues. The CDR3 nucleotides are TGCAGTGCTAGAGATCAAATTGAAGCTTTCTTT. Translation gives CSARDQIEAFF.

The gene calls are TRBV27 and TRBJ2-3; D may be TRBD2 (5 bases). The CDR3 length is 13 residues. Trimming cost V 5 bases and J 3 bases, with 9 bases left between them. CDR1 and CDR2 from the germline V gene are MNHEY and SMNVEV (reference sequence). CDR3 DNA sequence: TGTGCCAGCAGTCCCCGAGGGACAGATACGCAGTATTTT. Residues: CASSPRGTDTQYF.

V gene TRBV25-1 combines with J gene TRBJ2-3; TRBD2 matches 12 bases. CDR1 MGHDK and CDR2 SYGVNS come from the germline V gene. The CDR3 sequence is 15 residues long. V lost 6 bases, J lost 7 bases, and 8 bases stayed unmatched. The CDR3 nucleotides read TGTGCCAGCAGCCCGACTAGCGGGAGCTTTAATACGCAGTATTTT. Translation: CASSPTSGSFNTQYF.